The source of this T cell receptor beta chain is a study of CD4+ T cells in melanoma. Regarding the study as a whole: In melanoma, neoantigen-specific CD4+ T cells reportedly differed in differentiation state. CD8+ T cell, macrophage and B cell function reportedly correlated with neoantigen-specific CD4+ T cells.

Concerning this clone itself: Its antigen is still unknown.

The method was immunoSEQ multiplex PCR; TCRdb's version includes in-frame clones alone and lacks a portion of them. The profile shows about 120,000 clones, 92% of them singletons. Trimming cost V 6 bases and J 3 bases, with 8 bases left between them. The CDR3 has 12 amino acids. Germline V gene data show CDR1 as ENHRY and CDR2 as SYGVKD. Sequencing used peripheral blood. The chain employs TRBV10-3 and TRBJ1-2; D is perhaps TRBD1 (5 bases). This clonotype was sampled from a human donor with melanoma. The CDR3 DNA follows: TGTGCCATCAGGGGGGAGGACTATGGCTACACCTTC. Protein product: CAIRGEDYGYTF.